Shown below are 10 T cell receptor beta chains from a single sample sequenced in a study of T-cell memory formation after mild COVID-19 (dated by TCRdb to about 2021). The library was built by means of 5' RACE. For sequencing, an Illumina NovaSeq 6000 was employed. TCRdb's own reprocessing of the public reads used fastp at Q25 and MiXCR and kept productive beta chains. CDR3 protein duplicates are merged, each entry listing the most common genes and DNA. Counted in this sample were under 250,000 distinct CDR3 sequences; roughly 15% of them appeared once. The ten most abundant clones make up less than 2.5% of the sample. Specimen: PBMCs or a T cell subset sorted from them (not recorded which). The receptor set was obtained from an adult woman who had mild COVID-19 (a few samples of this study predate the infection). The sample titles of this study are shuffled in the database, so cell type and time point are left out; the donor was told from shared clones.

The chain couples TRBV18 to TRBJ1-6; no clear D gene. The germline V gene has CDR1 KGHSH and CDR2 LQKENI. The CDR3 contains 16 residues. Trimming left V 6 bases short and J 0 bases short, with 12 bases between. The CDR3 is CASSRGLSSYNSPLHF. In DNA form, the CDR3 reads TGTGCCAGCTCCCGGGGATTGAGCTCCTATAATTCACCCCTCCACTTT.

This clonotype was found a few times. The CDR3 nucleotides are TGTGCCAGCAGTTTAGAAGGCGGGCACTACGAGCAGTACTTC. This encodes CASSLEGGHYEQYF. This chain uses TRBV12-3 or TRBV12-4 with TRBJ2-7; D is perhaps TRBD2 (5 bases). The CDR3 sequence is 14 residues long. Trimming stripped 1 base from V and 3 bases from J, with 10 bases between.

The gene calls are TRBV11-3 and TRBJ2-5; weak D call: TRBD1 (5 bases). The CDR3 extends over 16 amino acids. From germline, CDR1 is SGHNT and CDR2 YENEEA. V gave up 0 bases and J gave up 5 bases, with 16 bases separating them. CDR3 DNA: TGTGCCAGCAGCTTAGATCATAGACAGTCCGGGGAGACCCAGTACTTC. Its translation: CASSLDHRQSGETQYF.

This chain connects TRBV2 to TRBJ2-4; 8 bases align to TRBD1. The CDR3 length is 15 residues. V was pared by 6 bases and J by 0 bases, with 4 bases of the junction left unmatched. Germline CDR1 reads SNHLY; CDR2 reads FYNNEI. The CDR3 sequence is CASRGTGLAKNIQYF. The CDR3, as DNA: TGTGCCAGCAGGGGGACAGGTCTAGCCAAAAACATTCAGTACTTC.

A few counts support this clonotype. The V call is TRBV7-2, the J call TRBJ1-1; D may be TRBD1 (6 bases). Trimming removed 1 base at V and 0 bases at J, with 12 bases between. Per the germline V gene, CDR1 is SGHTA and CDR2 is FQGNSA. The CDR3 covers 16 residues. Written as DNA, the CDR3 is TGTGCCAGCAGCTTAGGAGGGGGTAGCATGAACACTGAAGCTTTCTTT. It encodes CASSLGGGSMNTEAFF.

This chain uses TRBV2 with TRBJ1-5; no clear D gene. The CDR3 covers 15 residues. The germline gives CDR1 SNHLY, CDR2 FYNNEI. Trimming pared 4 bases from V and 3 bases from J, leaving 13 bases between. CDR3 loop: CASSGTASSNQPQHF. For the CDR3, the DNA is TGTGCCAGCAGTGGAACGGCGTCATCCAATCAGCCCCAGCATTTT.

V gene TRBV4-1 combines with J gene TRBJ2-4; 8 bases align to TRBD2. V shed 2 bases, J shed 6 bases, and the junction held 6 bases outside the gene matches. CDR3 size: 15 residues. In germline, CDR1 is MGHRA, CDR2 YSYEKL. The CDR3 reads CASSQNRGGGNIQYF. Written as DNA, the CDR3 is TGCGCCAGCAGCCAAAATCGGGGGGGTGGAAACATTCAGTACTTC.

This clonotype was observed a few times. The genes are TRBV12-5 and TRBJ2-6; maybe TRBD2 (6 bases). CDR3 length equals 15 residues. Germline V lookup: CDR1 LGHNT, CDR2 FRNRAP. V lost 4 bases, J lost 0 bases, and 7 bases lay in between. In nucleotides, the CDR3 is TGTGCTAGTGGTTGGGGACTCTCTGGGGCCAACGTCCTGACTTTC. This gives the protein CASGWGLSGANVLTF. Complete variable domain (other parts from reference TRBV12-5 and TRBJ2-6): DARVTQTPRHKVTEMGQEVTMRCQPILGHNTVFWYRQTMMQGLELLAYFRNRAPLDDSGMPKDRFSAEMPDATLATLKIQPSEPRDSAVYFCASGWGLSGANVLTFGAGSRLTVL.

This clonotype was seen only a few times. V gene TRBV5-1 combines with J gene TRBJ2-1, with TRBD2 identical over 8 bases. V lost 4 bases, J lost 1 base, and 10 bases stayed unmatched. Germline CDR1 and CDR2: SGHRS and YFSETQ. This CDR3 is built from 17 residues. CDR3: CASSLSSGTSSYNEQFF. CDR3 DNA sequence: TGCGCCAGCAGCCTTTCCTCCGGGACTAGTTCCTACAATGAGCAGTTCTTC.

This clonotype was recorded at least ten times. The chain carries TRBV7-2 and TRBJ2-5; D tentatively reads TRBD1 or TRBD2 (6 bases each). The germline V and J ends were trimmed by 1 base and 4 bases, with 13 bases remaining between them. Germline lookup yields CDR1 SGHTA and CDR2 FQGNSA. The CDR3 covers 15 residues. The CDR3 nucleotides read TGTGCCAGCAGCTTAGGGGGGGCGAGGGCAGAGACCCAGTACTTC. Translation gives CASSLGGARAETQYF.